A single sample is the source of the 32 T cell receptor beta chains below, sequenced in a study of graft-versus-host responses after intestinal transplantation. Sequencing was performed with immunoSEQ multiplex PCR; in TCRdb, only in-frame clones are kept and a portion is missing. The sample yields 98,000 or so clones, roughly 87% seen once. No cognate antigen is known for these TCRs. Sequencing used unstimulated CD4+ T cells sorted from spleen or lymph node cells, obtained before intestinal transplant. These receptors all come from a human donor who received an intestinal transplant.

This clone was counted a single time. The chain carries TRBV29-1 and TRBJ2-7, with D possibly TRBD1 on 6 matching bases. The CDR3 is made up of 14 amino acids. Deletions cut 2 bases from V and 2 bases from J, with 13 bases between. The germline gives CDR1 SQVTM, CDR2 ANQGSEA. CDR3 loop: CSVEFVGGAYEQYF. The CDR3 bases are TGCAGCGTTGAATTTGTAGGGGGAGCCTACGAGCAGTACTTC.

The chain joins TRBV5-1 to TRBJ2-5; D is possibly TRBD1 or TRBD2 (6 bases each). Germline V gene sequence: CDR1 SGHRS, CDR2 YFSETQ. V lost 2 bases and J lost 2, with 19 bases in between. The CDR3 sequence is 17 residues long. The CDR3 nucleotides are TGCGCCAGCAGCTTTAGGGGGTCTGTTCGGGGGCAAGAGACCCAGTACTTC. Protein sequence: CASSFRGSVRGQETQYF.

The chain combines TRBV9 with TRBJ2-2; tentative D call: TRBD1 (6 bases). This CDR3 region has 16 residues. V was shortened by 4 bases and J by 0 bases, with 13 bases between the two germline ends. The germline gives CDR1 SGDLS, CDR2 YYNGEE. DNA for the CDR3: TGTGCCAGCAGCCCCCAAGGGGGACCGAACACCGGGGAGCTGTTTTTT. This translates into CASSPQGGPNTGELFF.

This clone was recorded once. This chain uses TRBV2 with TRBJ2-4; maybe TRBD1 (5 bases). Trimming took off 2 bases at V and 8 bases at J, with 13 bases between the two ends. The CDR3 is 14 amino acids. CDR1 and CDR2 from the germline V gene are SNHLY and FYNNEI. This chain's CDR3 is CASSEHPRAYIQYF. CDR3 bases: TGTGCCAGCAGTGAACACCCCAGGGCTTACATTCAGTACTTC.

The chain couples TRBV14 to TRBJ1-2; D remains unclear. Germline assignment: CDR1 SGHDN and CDR2 FVKESK. Trimming stripped 1 base from V and 7 bases from J, with 16 bases between. The CDR3 totals 15 residues. This CDR3 is CASSQVRPAGAGYTF. The DNA of the CDR3 is TGTGCCAGCAGCCAAGTTAGGCCCGCTGGTGCTGGCTACACCTTC.

This sequence joins TRBV10-3 and TRBJ1-1; no definite D call. Germline V gives CDR1 ENHRY, CDR2 SYGVKD. V was trimmed by 2 bases and J by 8 bases, leaving 9 bases between them. The CDR3 loop spans 12 amino acids. CDR3 protein: CAISEAKGEAFF. The CDR3 coding sequence is TGTGCCATCAGTGAGGCAAAAGGGGAAGCTTTCTTT.

The chain recombines TRBV5-1 with TRBJ2-1, with unresolved D. Germline CDR1 is SGHRS and CDR2 is YFSETQ. CDR3 length: 15 residues. Trimming took off 0 bases at V and 0 bases at J, with 7 bases between the two ends. CDR3 coding DNA: TGCGCCAGCAGCTTGGCAGGTCCCTCCTACAATGAGCAGTTCTTC. Encoded protein: CASSLAGPSYNEQFF.

This sequence joins TRBV14 and TRBJ2-2, with 7 bases lining up with TRBD2. The CDR3 sequence is 15 residues long. The V gene's germline CDR1 is SGHDN and CDR2 FVKESK. V gave up 1 base and J gave up 3 bases; unmatched junction bases: 2. CDR3 loop: CASSQGLADTGELFF. In DNA form, the CDR3 reads TGTGCCAGCAGCCAAGGCCTAGCGGACACCGGGGAGCTGTTTTTT.

This clone was seen more than once but under ten times. The chain is built from TRBV21-1 and TRBJ1-3. TRBV21-1 is noted as a pseudogene. The CDR3 totals 11 residues. The CDR3 sequence: CARSSGNTIYF. The CDR3 DNA sequence: TGTGCCAGGTCTTCTGGAAACACCATATATTTT.

The chain is built from TRBV29-1 and TRBJ2-5; a weak D match, TRBD2 (6 bases). CDR3 size: 13 residues. V was clipped by 7 bases and J by 3 bases, with 15 bases between them. Germline CDR1 reads SQVTM; CDR2 reads ANQGSEA. Written as DNA, the CDR3 is TGCAGCGCTGCGCAACTAGCCGAAGAGACCCAGTACTTC. This codes for CSAAQLAEETQYF.

The chain has TRBV7-3 and TRBJ2-2; D call uncertain. Germline V lookup: CDR1 SGHTA, CDR2 FQGTGA. Trimming removed 4 bases from V and 4 bases from J, with 7 bases in between. This CDR3 comprises 13 residues. The CDR3 DNA is TGTGCCAGCAGCTCACTGGGCACCGGGGAGCTGTTTTTT. As protein: CASSSLGTGELFF.

The rearrangement uses TRBV19 and TRBJ2-1, with TRBD2 identical over 8 bases. The V and J ends lost 7 bases and 2 bases, in that order; junction bases with no gene match: 4. The CDR3 loop spans 14 amino acids. The germline gives CDR1 LNHDA, CDR2 SQIVND (reference sequence). The CDR3 spells CASTPGLAYNEQFF. CDR3 in DNA: TGTGCCAGTACTCCGGGACTAGCCTACAATGAGCAGTTCTTC. Complete variable domain (other parts from reference TRBV19 and TRBJ2-1): DGGITQSPKYLFRKEGQNVTLSCEQNLNHDAMYWYRQDPGQGLRLIYYSQIVNDFQKGDIAEGYSVSREKKESFPLTVTSAQKNPTAFYLCASTPGLAYNEQFFGPGTRLTVL.

This clone was seen once. CDR3 residues: CAPKGGRGEKLFF. The CDR3 DNA sequence: TGTGCCCCAAAGGGGGGGCGGGGTGAAAAACTGTTTTTT. The chain links TRBV30 to TRBJ1-4; possibly TRBD1 for D (6 bases). CDR1 and CDR2 from the germline V gene are GTSNPN and SVGIG (reference sequence). CDR3 length: 13 residues. Between the trimmed V and J ends, which lost 8 bases and 7 bases, there was a span of 17 bases. Variable domain in full (rest from reference TRBV30 and TRBJ1-4): SQTIHQWPATLVQPVGSPLSLECTVEGTSNPNLYWYRQAAGRGLQLLFYSVGIGQISSEVPQNLSASRPQDRQFILSSKKLLLSDSGFYLCAPKGGRGEKLFFGSGTQLSVL.

CDR3 loop: CASSVGGNYGYTF. CDR3 coding DNA: TGCGCCAGCAGCGTTGGTGGTAACTATGGCTACACCTTC. V and J are TRBV5-1 and TRBJ1-2; D call uncertain. V shed 4 bases and J shed 1 base, with 8 bases lying between them. This CDR3 comprises 13 residues. Germline loops: CDR1 SGHRS, CDR2 YFSETQ.

This clone was counted a single time. V is TRBV11-2 and J is TRBJ1-5, with D possibly TRBD1 on 6 matching bases. Per germline, CDR1 SGHAT and CDR2 FQNNGV. With 5 bases removed from V and 2 bases from J, the gap between germline ends came to 7 bases. The CDR3 runs to 13 residues. The CDR3 DNA follows: TGTGCCAGCAGCCCAGGGGGCAATCAGCCCCAGCATTTT. Protein: CASSPGGNQPQHF.

This chain joins TRBV18 and TRBJ1-2; D possibly corresponds to TRBD1 (6 bases). Germline V gene sequence: CDR1 KGHSH, CDR2 LQKENI. The CDR3 runs 14 residues. V gave up 0 bases and J gave up 4 bases, with 9 bases separating them. CDR3 nucleotide sequence: TGTGCCAGCTCACCACCGGCAGGGGCCTATGGCTACACCTTC. Its translation: CASSPPAGAYGYTF.

This chain uses TRBV19 with TRBJ1-5; no clear D. Germline V CDR1 and CDR2: LNHDA, SQIVND (reference sequence). The CDR3 extends over 14 amino acids. V lost 7 bases and J lost 7, with 17 bases in between. The CDR3 spells CASNPRFFDQPQHF. The CDR3 DNA is TGTGCCAGTAACCCCCGGTTTTTTGACCAGCCCCAGCATTTT.

This clone came up a few times. The chain is built from TRBV13 and TRBJ2-3; 7 nucleotides line up with TRBD2. Germline values: CDR1 PRHDT, CDR2 FYEKMQ (reference sequence). V was pared by 3 bases and J by 0 bases, with 0 bases of the junction left unmatched. The CDR3 spans 14 residues. CDR3 amino acids: CASSFSGSTDTQYF. The CDR3 nucleotides read TGTGCCAGCAGCTTTAGCGGGAGCACAGATACGCAGTATTTT.

CDR3 sequence: CASSFQGFNNEQFF. The CDR3 bases are TGTGCCAGCAGCTTTCAGGGTTTTAACAATGAGCAGTTCTTC. The V and J genes are TRBV5-4 and TRBJ2-1; possible D gene TRBD1, 5 bases. Germline CDR1 SGHNT, CDR2 YYREEE (reference sequence). The CDR3 runs to 14 residues. V lost 2 bases, J lost 5 bases, and 11 bases lay in between.

V usage is TRBV5-1 and J usage is TRBJ2-2; D is unclear. The length of the CDR3 is 13 residues. Germline assignment: CDR1 SGHRS and CDR2 YFSETQ. Trimming left V 5 bases short and J 1 base short, with 6 bases between. DNA for the CDR3: TGCGCCAGCAGTAATATGAACACCGGGGAGCTGTTTTTT. This codes for CASSNMNTGELFF.

Here the CDR3 reads CASSVGGTLATDTQYF. The CDR3 region has the DNA TGTGCCAGCAGCGTAGGGGGGACCTTAGCAACAGATACGCAGTATTTT. The chain joins TRBV9 to TRBJ2-3; D may be TRBD1 or TRBD2 (5 bases each). V was pared by 0 bases and J by 3 bases, with 14 bases between. Germline V gene lookup returns CDR1 SGDLS and CDR2 YYNGEE. The CDR3 consists of 16 residues.

This clone was seen once. The chain has TRBV9 and TRBJ2-3; 10 bases match TRBD2. This CDR3 spans 18 amino acids. V was clipped by 1 base and J by 2 bases; unmatched bases: 10. CDR1 and CDR2 (germline): SGDLS, YYNGEE. The CDR3 here is CASSVSPRTSGLTDTQYF. The CDR3 DNA reads TGTGCCAGCAGCGTATCCCCTCGGACTAGCGGACTCACAGATACGCAGTATTTT.

The chain is built from TRBV12-5 and TRBJ2-7; D not certain. CDR1 is LGHNT and CDR2 is FRNRAP in the germline V gene. The CDR3 contains 17 residues. Trimming stripped 0 bases from V and 4 bases from J, with 19 bases between. This CDR3 is CASGLVLGIPNSYEQYF. The CDR3, as DNA: TGTGCTAGTGGTTTGGTACTGGGGATACCGAACTCATACGAGCAGTACTTC.

This chain links TRBV6-6 with TRBJ1-2; D possibly corresponds to TRBD1 (5 bases). Germline CDR1 reads MNHNY; CDR2 reads SVGAGI (reference sequence). The CDR3 has 13 amino acids. V was pared by 2 bases and J by 7 bases, with 11 bases between. The CDR3 DNA sequence: TGTGCCAGCAGTTACAGTGACAGTGCTGGCTACACCTTC. Translated: CASSYSDSAGYTF.

The V gene is TRBV2, the J gene TRBJ1-2; D is unclear. With 3 bases removed from V and 1 base from J, the gap between germline ends came to 0 bases. Germline-derived CDR1 and CDR2 are SNHLY and FYNNEI. This CDR3 contains 11 residues. The CDR3 DNA follows: TGTGCCAGCAGTGATAACTATGGCTACACCTTC. This gives the protein CASSDNYGYTF.

The chain is built from TRBV2 and TRBJ2-1; 8 positions agree with TRBD2. The germline CDR1 and CDR2 sequences are SNHLY and FYNNEI. CDR3 length equals 14 residues. J gave up 6 bases and V 5 bases, and 6 bases lay outside the gene matches. The chain's CDR3 is CASSWAGGGNEQFF. CDR3 DNA sequence: TGTGCCAGCAGTTGGGCGGGAGGTGGCAATGAGCAGTTCTTC.

As DNA, the CDR3 is TGCGCCAGCAGCTTGGGACTAGCGGGAGAAATGGAGCAGTTCTTC. Protein sequence: CASSLGLAGEMEQFF. The chain links TRBV5-1 to TRBJ2-1; 12 nucleotides match TRBD2. The germline CDR1 and CDR2 sequences are SGHRS and YFSETQ. The CDR3 is 15 amino acids. Unmatched junction bases numbered 5, after V lost 0 bases and J lost 10 bases.

V usage is TRBV2 and J usage is TRBJ1-2; no definite D call. Germline V gene lookup returns CDR1 SNHLY and CDR2 FYNNEI. CDR3 length equals 15 residues. Trimming removed 6 bases at V and 2 bases at J, with 16 bases between. CDR3 residues: CASRLDGLRNYGYTF. In nucleotides, the CDR3 is TGTGCCAGCAGGTTGGACGGGTTAAGAAACTATGGCTACACCTTC.

The CDR3 nucleotides read TGTGCCAGCAGCTTCGGATATAGCAATCAGCCCCAGCATTTT. This sequence encodes CASSFGYSNQPQHF. V gene TRBV5-6 combines with J gene TRBJ1-5; no reliable D call. Germline CDR1 is SGHDT and CDR2 is YYEEEE. This CDR3 is 14 amino acids long. Trimming shortened V by 2 bases and J by 0 bases, and 6 bases separated the two germline ends.

V usage is TRBV5-6 and J usage is TRBJ1-5; D gene uncertain. Trimming took 3 bases from V and 2 from J, leaving 9 bases between them. Germline V gives CDR1 SGHDT, CDR2 YYEEEE. This CDR3 region has 14 residues. The CDR3: CASSWHGGNQPQHF. CDR3 in DNA: TGTGCCAGCAGCTGGCACGGTGGCAATCAGCCCCAGCATTTT.

The rearrangement links TRBV2 to TRBJ1-1; 10 nucleotides align to TRBD1. Germline lookup yields CDR1 SNHLY and CDR2 FYNNEI. The CDR3 has 15 residues. V shed 5 bases, J shed 7 bases, and the junction held 10 bases outside the gene matches. In nucleotides, the CDR3 is TGTGCCAGCAGTCTCGCTGGACAGGGGGGACGTGAAGCTTTCTTT. Its translation is CASSLAGQGGREAFF.

The chain is built from TRBV30 and TRBJ1-2, with TRBD1 identical over 11 bases. With 1 base clipped from V and 7 bases from J, the junction kept 5 bases outside the gene matches. The CDR3 has 14 residues. Germline-derived CDR1 and CDR2 are GTSNPN and SVGIG (reference sequence). Here the CDR3 reads CAWSAGQGAGGYTF. As DNA, the CDR3 is TGTGCCTGGAGTGCTGGACAGGGGGCGGGTGGCTACACCTTC. The complete variable domain, with remaining parts taken from reference TRBV30 and TRBJ1-2, reads SQTIHQWPATLVQPVGSPLSLECTVEGTSNPNLYWYRQAAGRGLQLLFYSVGIGQISSEVPQNLSASRPQDRQFILSSKKLLLSDSGFYLCAWSAGQGAGGYTFGSGTRLTVV.